This section outlines one T cell receptor (beta chain) sequence together with its context. What it recognizes is unknown. This CDR3 region has 14 residues. Germline CDR1 SGHNT, CDR2 YYREEE (reference sequence). V was clipped by 0 bases and J by 2 bases, with 6 bases between them. This sample is part of a study of shared clonotypes between healthy human individuals. Overall study results and limits: Naive CD4 clonotypes overlapped across a few donors at around 5%.

In the CD4+ fraction, cells were divided into CD45RA+ naive and CD45RA-negative memory subsets. This table comes from immunoSEQ multiplex PCR, and its TCRdb copy is limited to in-frame clones, with some not included. This sample has 1.5 million to 1.9 million clones, with 95% to 99% found just once. The rearrangement joins TRBV5-4 to TRBJ2-4; no clear D gene. This receptor was identified in a man younger than 40 in good health. Material: naive CD4+ T cells sorted from blood. Subset indicated: CD45RA+ positively selected. DNA for the CDR3: TGTGCCAGCAGCTTGGGAATTTCCAAAAACATTCAGTACTTC. It translates to CASSLGISKNIQYF.